There are a few counts of the clone carrying this T cell receptor (beta chain). The antigen is unknown. These data are taken from a study of T cells in Graves' hyperthyroidism and ophthalmopathy. Study-wide results and limits: Most clonotypes expanded in thyroid above 0.001 were likewise present in blood.

This CDR3 is built from 13 residues. V lost 7 bases to trimming and J lost 3 bases, with 13 bases between them. The germline gives CDR1 ENHRY, CDR2 SYGVKD. Authors of the study amplified TCR beta CDR3 regions from RNA transcripts. HTBI primers were the set used in a first-round RT-PCR of the TCR CDR3. A single record per CDR3 protein comes from TCRdb applying MiXCR to the multiplex PCR reads. The sample contains hundreds of thousands of distinct CDR3 sequences, approximately 21% of which appear only once. This sequence was found in a young man with Graves' ophthalmopathy. The chain uses TRBV10-3 and TRBJ2-7, with TRBD2 as a possible D gene (5 bases). The specimen was blood. The CDR3 region has the DNA TGTGCCATCAAGGCTAGCCAAGGCTACGAGCAGTACTTC. Translation: CAIKASQGYEQYF.